The clone carrying this TCR beta chain was seen only a few times. TCRdb reprocessed the RT-PCR reads with MiXCR, giving one entry per CDR3 protein. The repertoire holds hundreds of thousands of distinct CDR3 sequences, approximately 15% seen once, with roughly 4% in the top ten. Germline V lookup: CDR1 GTSNPN, CDR2 SVGIG (reference sequence). The CDR3 is 13 amino acids. The V and J ends lost 2 bases and 9 bases, in that order; junction bases with no gene match: 10. The receptor's source is a female donor in good health, serving as a healthy control. The chain combines TRBV30 with TRBJ2-7; 7 positions match TRBD1. Material for sequencing was memory CD4+ T cells from blood. The CDR3 DNA reads TGTGCCTGGAGTCGATCAGACAGGGACGGGCAGTACTTC. Protein product: CAWSRSDRDGQYF.